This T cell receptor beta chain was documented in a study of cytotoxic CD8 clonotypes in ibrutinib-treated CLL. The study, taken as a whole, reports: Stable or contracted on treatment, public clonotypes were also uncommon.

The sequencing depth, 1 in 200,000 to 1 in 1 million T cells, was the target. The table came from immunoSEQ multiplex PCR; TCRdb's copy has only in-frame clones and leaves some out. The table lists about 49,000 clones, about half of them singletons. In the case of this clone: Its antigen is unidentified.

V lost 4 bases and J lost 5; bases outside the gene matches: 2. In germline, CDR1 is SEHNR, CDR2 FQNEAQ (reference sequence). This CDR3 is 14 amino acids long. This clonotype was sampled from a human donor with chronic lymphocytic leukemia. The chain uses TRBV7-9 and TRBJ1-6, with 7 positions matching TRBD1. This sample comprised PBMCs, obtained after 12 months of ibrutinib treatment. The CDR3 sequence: CASSSQGDNSPLHF. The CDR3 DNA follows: TGTGCCAGCAGCTCCCAGGGGGATAATTCACCCCTCCACTTT.